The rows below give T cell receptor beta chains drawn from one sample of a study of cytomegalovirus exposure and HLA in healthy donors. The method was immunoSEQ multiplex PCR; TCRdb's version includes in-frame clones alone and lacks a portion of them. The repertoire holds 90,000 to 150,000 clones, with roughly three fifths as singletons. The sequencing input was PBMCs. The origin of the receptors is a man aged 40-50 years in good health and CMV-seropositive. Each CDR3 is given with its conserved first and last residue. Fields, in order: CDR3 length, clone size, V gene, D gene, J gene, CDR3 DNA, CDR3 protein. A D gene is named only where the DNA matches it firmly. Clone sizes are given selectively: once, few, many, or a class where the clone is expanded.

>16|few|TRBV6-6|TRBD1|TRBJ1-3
TGTGCCAGCAGTACACAGGGGGCCATCTCTGGAAACACCATATATTTT
CASSTQGAISGNTIYF
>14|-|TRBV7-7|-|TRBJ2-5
TGTGCCAGCAGCTTGGACAATTTTTCAGAGACCCAGTACTTC
CASSLDNFSETQYF
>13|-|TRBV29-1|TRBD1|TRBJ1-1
TGCAGCACCTGGACAGGATTGAACACTGAAGCTTTCTTT
CSTWTGLNTEAFF
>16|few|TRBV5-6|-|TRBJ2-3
TGTGCCAGCAGCTTGGGGCGTAGTAGCGCTGCAGATACGCAGTATTTT
CASSLGRSSAADTQYF
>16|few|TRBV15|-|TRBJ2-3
TGTGCCACCAGCAGGTCCCGGGAGTCGGGCACAGATACGCAGTATTTT
CATSRSRESGTDTQYF
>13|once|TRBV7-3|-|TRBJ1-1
TGTGCCAGCAGCTCGCGGGGTCGCGATGAAGCTTTCTTT
CASSSRGRDEAFF
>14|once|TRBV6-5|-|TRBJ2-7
TGTGCCAGCAGCATCCAGGGGCTCACCTACGAGCAGTACTTC
CASSIQGLTYEQYF
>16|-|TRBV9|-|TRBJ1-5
TGTGCCAGCAGCGTAGACGGAGACAGCTACAATCAGCCCCAGCATTTT
CASSVDGDSYNQPQHF
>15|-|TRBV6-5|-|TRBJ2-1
TGTGCCAGCAAATCACGAGCGATTTCCTACAATGAGCAGTTCTTC
CASKSRAISYNEQFF
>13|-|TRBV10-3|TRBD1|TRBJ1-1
TGTGCCATCAGGGAAGACAGGGACACTGAAGCTTTCTTT
CAIREDRDTEAFF
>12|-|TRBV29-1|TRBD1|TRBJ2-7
TGCAGCGCAGACAGGGGGGCGGACGAGCAGTACTTC
CSADRGADEQYF
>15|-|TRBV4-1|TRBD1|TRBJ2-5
TGCGCCAGCAGCGAAGCGGACAGGACCTTCGGGACCCAGTACTTC
CASSEADRTFGTQYF
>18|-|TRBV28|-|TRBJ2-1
TGTGCCAGCAGTTTAGTCGTAGGGCGGGGCAGCTCCTACAATGAGCAGTTCTTC
CASSLVVGRGSSYNEQFF
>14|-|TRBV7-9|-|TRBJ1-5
TGTGCCAGCAGTCACGGTTATAGCAATCAGCCCCAGCATTTT
CASSHGYSNQPQHF
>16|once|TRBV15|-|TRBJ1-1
TGTGCCACCAGCAGAGGTCATGGGGGGTCTGACACTGAAGCTTTCTTT
CATSRGHGGSDTEAFF
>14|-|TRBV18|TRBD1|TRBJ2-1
TGTGCCAGCTCAATCCGGGACAGGGAAGCTGAGCAGTTCTTC
CASSIRDREAEQFF
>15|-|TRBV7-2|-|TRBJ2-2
TGTGCCAGCAGCCCGGGACACGTGAACACCGGGGAGCTGTTTTTT
CASSPGHVNTGELFF
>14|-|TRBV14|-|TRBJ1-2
TGTGCCAGCAGCCAACAAAGCCCCCTCTTTGGCTACACCTTC
CASSQQSPLFGYTF
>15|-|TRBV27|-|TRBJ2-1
TGTGCCACTAGTCGGGACTCGAGAAGATACAATGAGCAGTTCTTC
CATSRDSRRYNEQFF
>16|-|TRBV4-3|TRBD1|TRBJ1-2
TGCGCCAGCAGCCCCTTCCGACAGGGGTCTGACTATGGCTACACCTTC
CASSPFRQGSDYGYTF